This T cell receptor beta chain was captured by sequencing in a study of blood T cell repertoires in COVID-19. Study-level background: Samples came from the United States, Italy and Spain, spanning acute and convalescent COVID-19.

This table comes from immunoSEQ multiplex PCR, and its TCRdb copy is limited to in-frame clones, with some not included. Of approximately 220,000 clones detected, approximately 86% appear once; the ten largest clones hold 3.5% to 4%. The V and J ends lost 0 bases and 4 bases respectively, with 10 bases between them. Germline lookup yields CDR1 LGHDT and CDR2 YNNKEL (reference sequence). There are 15 residues in the CDR3. The clonotype originates from a woman aged 40 to 50 with acute COVID-19. Specimen: PBMCs or T cells enriched from blood (not recorded which). This chain connects TRBV3-1 (or the pseudogene TRBV3-2) to TRBJ2-1, with D maybe TRBD2 (5 bases). The CDR3 region is CASSQEGGLYNEQFF. The CDR3 region has the DNA TGTGCCAGCAGCCAAGAGGGCGGGCTTTACAATGAGCAGTTCTTC.